A selection of T cell receptor beta chains follows, all from one sample in a study of blood T cells in healthy people across ages. A single record per CDR3 protein comes from TCRdb applying MiXCR to the 5' RACE reads. The sample records about 780,000 distinct CDR3 sequences, roughly 24% being singletons. The same data also contributed to another study, on T cells of mothers and their children.

Sequenced sample: blood. The source is a boy younger than 18 in good health. Both conserved end residues are part of each CDR3. The order of the fields is V gene, clone size, D gene, J gene, CDR3 DNA, CDR3 protein. The D gene is left open where the match is weak. Some rows have no size entry. The others give once, few or many, or a class for an expanded clone.

V gene: TRBV15
clone size: .
D gene: .
J gene: TRBJ2-1
CDR3 DNA: TGTGCCACCAGCATATCGGACTCTAACAATGAGCAGTTCTTC
CDR3 protein: CATSISDSNNEQFF

V gene: TRBV9
clone size: few
D gene: TRBD2
J gene: TRBJ2-5
CDR3 DNA: TGTGCCAGCAGCGTAGTAGGACTAGCACAAGAGACCCAGTACTTC
CDR3 protein: CASSVVGLAQETQYF

V gene: TRBV14
clone size: few
D gene: .
J gene: TRBJ2-3
CDR3 DNA: TGTGCCAGCAGCCAAGCCACAGGTGGCACAGATACGCAGTATTTT
CDR3 protein: CASSQATGGTDTQYF

V gene: TRBV7-6
clone size: once
D gene: TRBD2
J gene: TRBJ2-1
CDR3 DNA: TGTGCCAGCAGCACCCTCCTGGGGCGGGGGGGCGCGAATGAGCAGTTCTTC
CDR3 protein: CASSTLLGRGGANEQFF

V gene: TRBV29-1
clone size: few
D gene: .
J gene: TRBJ2-6
CDR3 DNA: TGCAGCGTTGGAGGGGGGGATGGGGCCAACGTCCTGACTTTC
CDR3 protein: CSVGGGDGANVLTF

V gene: TRBV12-3/TRBV12-4
clone size: few
D gene: .
J gene: TRBJ1-1
CDR3 DNA: TGTGCCAGCAGTCTAGATATAAACACTGAAGCTTTCTTT
CDR3 protein: CASSLDINTEAFF

V gene: TRBV29-1
clone size: .
D gene: .
J gene: TRBJ2-3
CDR3 DNA: TGCAGCGTTGAATCTGGATCCACAGATACGCAGTATTTT
CDR3 protein: CSVESGSTDTQYF

V gene: TRBV5-1
clone size: .
D gene: TRBD2
J gene: TRBJ2-1
CDR3 DNA: TGCGCCAGCAGCATACTAGCGGGGGACTACAATGAGCAGTTCTTC
CDR3 protein: CASSILAGDYNEQFF

V gene: TRBV19
clone size: few
D gene: .
J gene: TRBJ2-3
CDR3 DNA: TGTGCCAGTAGTATTGACCACCCGGATACGCAGTATTTT
CDR3 protein: CASSIDHPDTQYF

V gene: TRBV9
clone size: many
D gene: .
J gene: TRBJ2-5
CDR3 DNA: TGTGCCAGCAGCGCCCGGGACCTGGGGACCCAGTACTTC
CDR3 protein: CASSARDLGTQYF

V gene: TRBV5-5
clone size: .
D gene: .
J gene: TRBJ2-1
CDR3 DNA: TGTGCCAGCAGCTTGGGGTCATTGTACAATGAGCAGTTCTTC
CDR3 protein: CASSLGSLYNEQFF

V gene: TRBV20-1
clone size: .
D gene: .
J gene: TRBJ2-7
CDR3 DNA: TGCAGTGCTAGAGATCTGGACAACTACGAGCAGTACTTC
CDR3 protein: CSARDLDNYEQYF

V gene: TRBV20-1
clone size: .
D gene: TRBD2
J gene: TRBJ2-7
CDR3 DNA: TGCAGTGCTATGTCTTCCAGCGGGAGTGTCGAGCAGTACTTC
CDR3 protein: CSAMSSSGSVEQYF

V gene: TRBV20-1
clone size: few
D gene: TRBD2
J gene: TRBJ2-3
CDR3 DNA: TGCAGTGCTATGTTCGGGGGGACCACAGATACGCAGTATTTT
CDR3 protein: CSAMFGGTTDTQYF

V gene: TRBV24-1
clone size: few
D gene: TRBD1
J gene: TRBJ2-3
CDR3 DNA: TGTGCCACCAGTGATCCCGACAGGGCTGGAGATACGCAGTATTTT
CDR3 protein: CATSDPDRAGDTQYF

V gene: TRBV29-1
clone size: few
D gene: .
J gene: TRBJ2-1
CDR3 DNA: TGCAGCGTTGGAAGGGGCAGGGGAAATTACAATGAGCAGTTCTTC
CDR3 protein: CSVGRGRGNYNEQFF

V gene: TRBV6-5
clone size: few
D gene: .
J gene: TRBJ2-7
CDR3 DNA: TGTGCCAGCAGTTCCCCCTTCCAGACTAGTTCCTACGAGCAGTACTTC
CDR3 protein: CASSSPFQTSSYEQYF

V gene: TRBV6-2/TRBV6-3
clone size: .
D gene: TRBD2
J gene: TRBJ2-3
CDR3 DNA: TGTGCCAGCAGTCCTAGCGGGGGGACAATGCATACGCAGTATTTT
CDR3 protein: CASSPSGGTMHTQYF

V gene: TRBV28
clone size: .
D gene: .
J gene: TRBJ2-2
CDR3 DNA: TGTGCCAGCAGTCCGGGGACATACACCGGGGAGCTGTTTTTT
CDR3 protein: CASSPGTYTGELFF

V gene: TRBV7-2
clone size: few
D gene: .
J gene: TRBJ2-7
CDR3 DNA: TGTGCCAGCAGCGGTCCCTTTGAGCAGTACTTC
CDR3 protein: CASSGPFEQYF

V gene: TRBV6-6
clone size: .
D gene: TRBD1
J gene: TRBJ1-4
CDR3 DNA: TGTGCCAGCGTTTCAGGGACAGGGGATGAAAAACTGTTTTTT
CDR3 protein: CASVSGTGDEKLFF

V gene: TRBV7-9
clone size: .
D gene: TRBD2
J gene: TRBJ2-7
CDR3 DNA: TGTGCCAGCAGCCCACCGGGACTAGGCTACGAGCAGTACTTC
CDR3 protein: CASSPPGLGYEQYF

V gene: TRBV27
clone size: .
D gene: TRBD1
J gene: TRBJ2-7
CDR3 DNA: TGTGCCAGCAGTACCGACAGGGGGCTGGGGGAGCAGTACTTC
CDR3 protein: CASSTDRGLGEQYF

V gene: TRBV12-3/TRBV12-4
clone size: few
D gene: TRBD1
J gene: TRBJ2-5
CDR3 DNA: TGTGCCAGCAGTTTGCGGCTTAACAGGGGGCAAACCCAGTACTTC
CDR3 protein: CASSLRLNRGQTQYF